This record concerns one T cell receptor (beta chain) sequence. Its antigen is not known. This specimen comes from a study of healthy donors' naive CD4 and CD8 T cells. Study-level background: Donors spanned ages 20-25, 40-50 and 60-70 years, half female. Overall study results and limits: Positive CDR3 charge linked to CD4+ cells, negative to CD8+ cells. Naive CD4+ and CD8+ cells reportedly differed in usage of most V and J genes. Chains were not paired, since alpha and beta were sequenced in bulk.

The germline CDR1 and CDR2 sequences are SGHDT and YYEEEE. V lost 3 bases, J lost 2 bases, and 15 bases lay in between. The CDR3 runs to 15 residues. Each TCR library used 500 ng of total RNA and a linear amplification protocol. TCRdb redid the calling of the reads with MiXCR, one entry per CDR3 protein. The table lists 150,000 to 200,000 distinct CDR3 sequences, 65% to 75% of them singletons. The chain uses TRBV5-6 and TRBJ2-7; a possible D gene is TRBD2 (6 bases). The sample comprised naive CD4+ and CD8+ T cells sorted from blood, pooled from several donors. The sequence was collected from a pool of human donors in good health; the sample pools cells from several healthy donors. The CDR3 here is CASSSLAGPAYEQYF. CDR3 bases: TGTGCCAGCAGCTCCCTTGCGGGGCCTGCCTACGAGCAGTACTTC.